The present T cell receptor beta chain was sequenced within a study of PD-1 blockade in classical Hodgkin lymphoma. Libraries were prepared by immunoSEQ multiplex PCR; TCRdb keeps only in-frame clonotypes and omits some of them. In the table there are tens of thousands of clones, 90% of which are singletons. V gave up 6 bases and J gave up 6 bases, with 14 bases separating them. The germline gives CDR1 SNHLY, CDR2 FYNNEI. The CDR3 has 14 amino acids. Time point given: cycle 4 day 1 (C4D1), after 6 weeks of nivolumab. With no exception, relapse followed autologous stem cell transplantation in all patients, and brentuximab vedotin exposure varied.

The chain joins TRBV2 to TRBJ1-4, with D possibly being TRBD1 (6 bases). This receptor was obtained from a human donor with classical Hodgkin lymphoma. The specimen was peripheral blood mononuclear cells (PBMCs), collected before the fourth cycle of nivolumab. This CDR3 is CASSPRGGYEKLFF. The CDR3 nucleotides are TGTGCCAGCAGCCCCCGAGGGGGATATGAAAAACTGTTTTTT.